This TCR beta chain originates from a study of T cell clones after liver transplantation. For the study at large: Liver transplant recipients had immunosuppression withdrawal attempted within 2 years. HCV positivity affected three of eight recipients; the rest lacked autoimmune or viral indications.

Using immunoSEQ multiplex PCR, the repertoire was profiled, and TCRdb retains in-frame clones only, with some absent. There are tens of thousands of clones in the sample; 71% occur only once, and approximately 15% lies in the top ten. Study observations and caveats: Post-transplant, graft-donor-reactive CD4 TCRbeta sequences in blood dropped significantly in 5 of 8 subjects.

Unstimulated PBMCs were sorted into CD3+CD4+ and CD3+CD8+ populations. Germline lookup yields CDR1 MNHEY and CDR2 SMNVEV (reference sequence). V shed 0 bases and J shed 0 bases, with 9 bases lying between them. The CDR3 totals 16 residues. This clone showed up just a few times. Its matching antigen is unknown. The sequence derives from a human donor who received a liver transplant. Material: CD4+ T cells from blood, obtained before liver transplant. The chain couples TRBV27 to TRBJ1-3, with a tentative D call TRBD1 (5 bases). In DNA, the CDR3 is TGTGCCAGCAGTTTATCTCAGGGTTACTCTGGAAACACCATATATTTT. Encoded protein: CASSLSQGYSGNTIYF.